The sequence of this T cell receptor (beta chain) was determined in a study of T cells in Graves' hyperthyroidism and ophthalmopathy. Study details: Upon initial diagnosis and before any treatment, peripheral blood was collected.

Findings and caveats of the study: With a median lead of approximately six months before onset, the model predicted ophthalmopathy. Among clonotypes expanded in thyroid above 0.001, most were also found in blood.

The CDR3 length is 15 residues, termini included. Germline V gene sequence: CDR1 ENHRY, CDR2 SYGVKD. Concerning this clonotype: What it recognizes is unknown. The limits of the CDR3 on the DNA are not certain, so only TCRdb's listed CDR3 is given.

Template material for amplifying TCR beta CDR3 regions consisted of RNA transcripts. The primer set for the first-round RT-PCR of the TCR CDR3 was HTBI. From the multiplex PCR reads, TCRdb called clonotypes with MiXCR, one entry per CDR3 protein. Of about 840,000 distinct CDR3 sequences listed, about two fifths are singletons. Diagnoses used clinical symptoms, serum thyroxine and TRAb, thyroid ultrasound and orbital computed tomography. The source material was blood. V gene TRBV10-3 combines with J gene TRBJ1-5; the table calls TRBD1, which could not be checked here. This clonotype originated in a man younger than 35 with Graves' hyperthyroidism. The CDR3 sequence: CAICSARQGNQPQHF.